The entry below gives a single TCR beta chain sequence along with its context. Here immunoSEQ multiplex PCR was the method, and the copy in TCRdb shows in-frame clones only, minus some. The sample has 250,000 or so clones, about 88% seen once. Deletions cut 5 bases from V and 6 bases from J, with 20 bases between. Germline CDR1 SEHNR, CDR2 FQNEAQ (reference sequence). CDR3 length: 15 residues. This record comes from a study of blood T cell repertoires in COVID-19. In the study overall: PBMCs, B-cell-depleted T cells, or T cells were the source of the cDNA or gDNA that made up the material.

This TCR derives from a woman aged 55-75 years with acute or convalescent COVID-19. Material: peripheral blood. This chain links TRBV7-9 with TRBJ2-7; D is perhaps TRBD1 (6 bases). CDR3 sequence: CASSGSGTTFGEQYF. Written as DNA, the CDR3 is TGTGCCAGCAGCGGCTCCGGGACAACTTTTGGCGAGCAGTACTTC. The whole variable domain, filled in from reference TRBV7-9 and TRBJ2-7, reads DTGVSQNPRHKITKRGQNVTFRCDPISEHNRLYWYRQTLGQGPEFLTYFQNEAQLEKSRLLSDRFSAERPKGSFSTLEIQRTEQGDSAMYLCASSGSGTTFGEQYFGPGTRLTVT.